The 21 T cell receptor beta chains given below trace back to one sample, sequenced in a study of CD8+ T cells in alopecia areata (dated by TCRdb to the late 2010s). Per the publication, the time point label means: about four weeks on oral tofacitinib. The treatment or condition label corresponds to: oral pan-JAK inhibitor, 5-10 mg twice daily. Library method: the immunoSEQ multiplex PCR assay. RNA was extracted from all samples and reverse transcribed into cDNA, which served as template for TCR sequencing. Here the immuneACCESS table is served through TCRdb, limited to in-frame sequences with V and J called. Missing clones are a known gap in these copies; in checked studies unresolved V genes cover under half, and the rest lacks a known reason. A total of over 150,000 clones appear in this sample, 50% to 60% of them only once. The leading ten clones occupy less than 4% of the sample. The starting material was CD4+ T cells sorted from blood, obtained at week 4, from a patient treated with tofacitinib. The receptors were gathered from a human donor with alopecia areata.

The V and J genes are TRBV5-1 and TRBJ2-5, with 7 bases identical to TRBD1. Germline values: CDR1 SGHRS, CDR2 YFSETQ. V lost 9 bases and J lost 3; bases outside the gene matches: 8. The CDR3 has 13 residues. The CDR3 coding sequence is TGCGCCACCCGGCGGACAGGAAAAGAGACCCAGTACTTC. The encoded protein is CATRRTGKETQYF.

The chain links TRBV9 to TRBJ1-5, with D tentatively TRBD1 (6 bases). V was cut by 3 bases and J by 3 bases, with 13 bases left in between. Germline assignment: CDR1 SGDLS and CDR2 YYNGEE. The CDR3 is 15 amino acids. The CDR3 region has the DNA TGTGCCAGCAGCGGAGGGGGACAACCCAATCAGCCCCAGCATTTT. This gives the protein CASSGGGQPNQPQHF.

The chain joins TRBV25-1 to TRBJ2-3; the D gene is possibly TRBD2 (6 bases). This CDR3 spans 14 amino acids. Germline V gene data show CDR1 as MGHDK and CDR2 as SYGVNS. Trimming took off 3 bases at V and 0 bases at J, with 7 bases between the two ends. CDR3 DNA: TGTGCCAGCAGTGATCGGGGGAGCACAGATACGCAGTATTTT. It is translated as CASSDRGSTDTQYF.

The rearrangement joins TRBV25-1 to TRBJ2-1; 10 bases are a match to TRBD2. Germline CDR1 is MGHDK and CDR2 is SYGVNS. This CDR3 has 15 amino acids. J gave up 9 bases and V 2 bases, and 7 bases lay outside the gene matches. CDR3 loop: CASSEQSGGAREQFF. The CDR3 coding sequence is TGTGCCAGCAGTGAACAAAGCGGGGGGGCTCGTGAGCAGTTCTTC.

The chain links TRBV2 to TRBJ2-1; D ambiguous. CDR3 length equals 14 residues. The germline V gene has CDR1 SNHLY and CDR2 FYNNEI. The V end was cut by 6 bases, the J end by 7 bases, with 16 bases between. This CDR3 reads CASRLDAIGNEQFF. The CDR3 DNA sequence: TGTGCCAGCAGATTGGACGCCATTGGGAATGAGCAGTTCTTC.

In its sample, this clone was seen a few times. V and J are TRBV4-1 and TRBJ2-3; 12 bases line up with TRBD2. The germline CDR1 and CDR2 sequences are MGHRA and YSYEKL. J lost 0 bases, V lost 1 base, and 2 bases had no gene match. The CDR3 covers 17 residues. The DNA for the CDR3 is TGCGCCAGCAGCCAAGGACTAGCGGGGGTTAGCACAGATACGCAGTATTTT. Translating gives CASSQGLAGVSTDTQYF.

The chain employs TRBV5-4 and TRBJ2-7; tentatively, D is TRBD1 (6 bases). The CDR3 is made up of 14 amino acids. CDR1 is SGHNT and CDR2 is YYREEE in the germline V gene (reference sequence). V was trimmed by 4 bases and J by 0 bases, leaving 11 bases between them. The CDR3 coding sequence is TGTGCCAGCAGCCTGCGACAGGACTCCTACGAGCAGTACTTC. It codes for CASSLRQDSYEQYF.

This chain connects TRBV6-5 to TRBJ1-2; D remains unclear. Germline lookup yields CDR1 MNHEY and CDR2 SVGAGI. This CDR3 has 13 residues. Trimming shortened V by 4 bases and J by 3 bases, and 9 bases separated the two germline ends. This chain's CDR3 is CASSWREYYGYTF. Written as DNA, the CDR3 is TGTGCCAGCAGTTGGAGGGAATACTATGGCTACACCTTC.

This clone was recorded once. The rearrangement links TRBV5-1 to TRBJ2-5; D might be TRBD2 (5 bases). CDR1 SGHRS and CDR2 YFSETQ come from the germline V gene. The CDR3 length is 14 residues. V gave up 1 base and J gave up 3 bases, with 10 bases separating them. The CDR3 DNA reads TGCGCCAGCAGCTTGTCGGGAACCGAAGAGACCCAGTACTTC. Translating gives CASSLSGTEETQYF.

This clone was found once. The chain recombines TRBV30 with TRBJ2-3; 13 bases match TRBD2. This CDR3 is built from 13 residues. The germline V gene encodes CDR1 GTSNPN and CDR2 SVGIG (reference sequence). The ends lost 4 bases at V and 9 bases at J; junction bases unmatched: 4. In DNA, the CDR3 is TGTGCCTGGACCCGGACTAGCGGGGGAACGCAGTATTTT. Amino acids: CAWTRTSGGTQYF.

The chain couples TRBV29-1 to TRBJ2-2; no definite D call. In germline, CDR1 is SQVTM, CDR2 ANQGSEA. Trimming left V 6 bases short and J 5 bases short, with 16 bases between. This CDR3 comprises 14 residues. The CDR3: CSVASDGDTGELFF. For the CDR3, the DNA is TGCAGCGTCGCTTCAGACGGAGATACCGGGGAGCTGTTTTTT.

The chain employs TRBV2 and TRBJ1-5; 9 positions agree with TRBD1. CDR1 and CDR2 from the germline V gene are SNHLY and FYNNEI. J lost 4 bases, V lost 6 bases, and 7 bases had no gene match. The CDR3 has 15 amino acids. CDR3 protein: CASSQGQGLNQPQHF. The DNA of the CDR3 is TGTGCCAGCAGCCAGGGACAGGGACTGAATCAGCCCCAGCATTTT.

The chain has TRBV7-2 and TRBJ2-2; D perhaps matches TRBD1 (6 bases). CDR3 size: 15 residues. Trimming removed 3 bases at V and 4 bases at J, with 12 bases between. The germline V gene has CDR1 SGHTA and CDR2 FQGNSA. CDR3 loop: CASSLLGTLTGELFF. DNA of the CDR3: TGTGCCAGCAGCTTGCTAGGGACACTCACCGGGGAGCTGTTTTTT.

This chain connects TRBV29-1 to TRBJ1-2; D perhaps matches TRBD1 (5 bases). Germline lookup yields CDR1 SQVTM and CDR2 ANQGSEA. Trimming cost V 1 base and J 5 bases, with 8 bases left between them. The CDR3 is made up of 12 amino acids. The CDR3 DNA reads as TGCAGCGTTGAAGCCAGACAGTATGGCTACACCTTC. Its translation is CSVEARQYGYTF.

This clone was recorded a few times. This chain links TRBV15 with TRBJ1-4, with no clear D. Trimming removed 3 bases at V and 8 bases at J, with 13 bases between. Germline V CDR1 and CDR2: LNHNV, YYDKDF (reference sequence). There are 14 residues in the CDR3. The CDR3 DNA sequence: TGTGCCACCAGCAGGGACTCTGGGGAGGAAAAACTGTTTTTT. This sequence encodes CATSRDSGEEKLFF. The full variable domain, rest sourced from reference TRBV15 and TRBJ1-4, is DAMVIQNPRYQVTQFGKPVTLSCSQTLNHNVMYWYQQKSSQAPKLLFHYYDKDFNNEADTPDNFQSRRPNTSFCFLDIRSPGLGDTAMYLCATSRDSGEEKLFFGSGTQLSVL.

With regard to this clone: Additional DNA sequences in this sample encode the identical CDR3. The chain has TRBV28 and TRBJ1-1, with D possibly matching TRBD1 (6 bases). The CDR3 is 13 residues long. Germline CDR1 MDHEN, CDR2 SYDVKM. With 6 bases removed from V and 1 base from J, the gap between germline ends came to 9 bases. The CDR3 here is CASSPGQNTEAFF. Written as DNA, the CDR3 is TGTGCCAGCAGCCCGGGACAGAACACTGAAGCTTTCTTT.

Here the CDR3 reads CASSLIAGETQYF. The CDR3 coding sequence is TGCGCCAGCAGCTTAATCGCAGGGGAGACCCAGTACTTC. The chain has TRBV5-1 and TRBJ2-5; tentatively, D is TRBD1 (5 bases). This CDR3 is 13 amino acids long. V was shortened by 2 bases and J by 5 bases, with 10 bases between the two germline ends. Germline V CDR1 and CDR2: SGHRS, YFSETQ. The full variable domain, its missing parts supplied by reference TRBV5-1 and TRBJ2-5, is KAGVTQTPRYLIKTRGQQVTLSCSPISGHRSVSWYQQTPGQGLQFLFEYFSETQRNKGNFPGRFSGRQFSNSRSEMNVSTLELGDSALYLCASSLIAGETQYFGPGTRLLVL.

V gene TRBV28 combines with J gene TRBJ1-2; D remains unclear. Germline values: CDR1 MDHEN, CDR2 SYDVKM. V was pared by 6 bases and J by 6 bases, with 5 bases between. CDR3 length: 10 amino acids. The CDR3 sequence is CASSGDGYTF. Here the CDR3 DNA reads TGTGCCAGCAGCGGGGATGGCTACACCTTC.

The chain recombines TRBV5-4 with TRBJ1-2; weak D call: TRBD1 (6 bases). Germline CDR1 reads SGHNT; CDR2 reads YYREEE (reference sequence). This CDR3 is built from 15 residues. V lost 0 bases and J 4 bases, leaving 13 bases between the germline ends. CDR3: CASSLGGQAGYGYTF. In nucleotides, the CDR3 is TGTGCCAGCAGCTTGGGGGGGCAGGCGGGCTATGGCTACACCTTC.

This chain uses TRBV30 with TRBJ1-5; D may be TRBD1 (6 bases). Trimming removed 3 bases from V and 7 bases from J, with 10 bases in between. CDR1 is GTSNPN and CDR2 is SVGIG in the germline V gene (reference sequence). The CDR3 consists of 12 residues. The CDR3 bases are TGTGCCTGGAGACAGGGTCGGCAGCCCCAGCATTTT. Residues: CAWRQGRQPQHF.

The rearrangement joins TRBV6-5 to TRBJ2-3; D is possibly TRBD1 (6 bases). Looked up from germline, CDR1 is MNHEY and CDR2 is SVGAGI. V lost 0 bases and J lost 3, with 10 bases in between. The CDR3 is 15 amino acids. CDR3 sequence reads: CASSYSGAATDTQYF. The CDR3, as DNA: TGTGCCAGCAGTTACTCGGGGGCTGCGACAGATACGCAGTATTTT.